This TCR beta chain was captured by sequencing in a study of cytomegalovirus exposure and HLA in healthy donors. The CDR3 totals 14 residues. The germline CDR1 and CDR2 sequences are SSHAT and FNYEAQ (reference sequence). Repertoires were generated with immunoSEQ multiplex PCR, while TCRdb's copy carries only in-frame clones and drops some. The sample consists of tens of thousands of clones, roughly 90% of them appearing once. Broader study findings: The authors enumerated 150 to 200 TCR beta chains as linked to cytomegalovirus.

Note on this clone: Its antigen is currently unknown. A read error may produce the germline difference seen at one junction end.

This TCR was sampled from a woman under 30 in good health and CMV-seropositive. The chain uses TRBV7-7 and TRBJ2-1, with TRBD2 as a possible D gene (5 bases). The sequencing input was PBMCs. In DNA, the CDR3 is TGTGCTAGCAGCTTAGGGCTCCGTACGGGGGAGCAGTTCTTC. Amino acids: CASSLGLRTGEQFF.